The 5 T cell receptor beta chains listed next were all sequenced from one sample in a study of human T cells and chemical hapten exposure. Described time point: healthy volunteer bleed at 6 weeks. Total RNA extraction was carried out from unfractionated whole blood. One entry per CDR3 protein results from TCRdb running MiXCR on the RACE reads. The data show approximately 81,000 distinct CDR3 sequences, over 7% seen once. Source material: whole blood. The receptors stem from a male donor in good health. Some clones in this sample may be carry-over from other donors' samples.

As to this clonotype: A single base separates this from a much larger clone, so it may be a read error. The chain combines TRBV10-3 with TRBJ2-5; perhaps TRBD2 as D (5 bases). Per the germline V gene, CDR1 is ENHRY and CDR2 is SYGVKD. CDR3 length: 14 amino acids. The CDR3 spells CDMRPSGVGETQYF. The CDR3 DNA reads TGTGACATGAGGCCCAGCGGAGTCGGGGAGACCCAGTACTTC.

This clonotype appeared a few times. The rearrangement uses TRBV4-1 and TRBJ1-2; unclear D gene. The CDR3 length is 13 residues. The germline V and J ends were trimmed by 1 base and 8 bases, with 11 bases remaining between them. The germline V gene has CDR1 MGHRA and CDR2 YSYEKL. In DNA form, the CDR3 reads TGCGCCAGCAGCCAAGTGGGAAGTGGAGGCTACACCTTC. Protein sequence: CASSQVGSGGYTF.

In this sample, this clonotype turned up a few times. V gene TRBV5-4 combines with J gene TRBJ2-1; 9 bases match TRBD1. Trimming cost V 5 bases and J 5 bases; bases outside gene matches: 8. The CDR3 loop spans 15 amino acids. From germline, CDR1 is SGHNT and CDR2 YYREEE (reference sequence). CDR3 nucleotides: TGTGCCAGCAGTTTTTGGGACAGGGTCGACAATGAGCAGTTCTTC. Amino acids: CASSFWDRVDNEQFF.

This chain links TRBV10-3 with TRBJ2-3; 10 bases line up with TRBD2. V shed 7 bases and J 2 bases; nucleotides not matched to a gene: 3. In germline, CDR1 is ENHRY, CDR2 SYGVKD. The CDR3 contains 14 residues. CDR3 region: CAITAGGITDTQYF. The CDR3 region has the DNA TGTGCCATCACAGCGGGAGGGATCACAGATACGCAGTATTTT.

In this sample, this clonotype turned up many times. The chain joins TRBV20-1 to TRBJ2-7, with 7 bases identical to TRBD2. In germline, CDR1 is DFQATT, CDR2 SNEGSKA (reference sequence). J gave up 2 bases and V 6 bases, and 16 bases lay outside the gene matches. The CDR3 contains 16 residues. The CDR3 loop reads CSATPHQSGAPYEQYF. The CDR3 DNA sequence: TGCAGTGCGACCCCCCACCAAAGCGGGGCCCCCTACGAGCAGTACTTC.